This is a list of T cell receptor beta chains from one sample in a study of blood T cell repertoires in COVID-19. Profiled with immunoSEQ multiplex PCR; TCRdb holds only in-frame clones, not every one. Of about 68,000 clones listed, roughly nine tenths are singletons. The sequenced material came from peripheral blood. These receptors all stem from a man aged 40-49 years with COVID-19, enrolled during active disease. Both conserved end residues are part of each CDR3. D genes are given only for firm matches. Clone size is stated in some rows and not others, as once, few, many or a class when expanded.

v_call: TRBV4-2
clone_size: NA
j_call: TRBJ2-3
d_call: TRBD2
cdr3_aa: CASTLGGMDTQYF
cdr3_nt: TGTGCCAGCACCCTCGGGGGGATGGATACGCAGTATTTT

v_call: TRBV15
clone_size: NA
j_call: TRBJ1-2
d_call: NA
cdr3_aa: CATSPTTAYGYTF
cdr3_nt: TGTGCCACCAGCCCCACGACAGCCTATGGCTACACCTTC

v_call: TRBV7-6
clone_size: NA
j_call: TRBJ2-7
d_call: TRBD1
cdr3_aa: CASSIGTGHTYEQYF
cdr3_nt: TGTGCCAGCAGCATCGGGACAGGTCACACCTACGAGCAGTACTTC

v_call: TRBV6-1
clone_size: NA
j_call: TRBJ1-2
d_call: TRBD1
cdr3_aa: CASSERPDRPGYTF
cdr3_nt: TGTGCCAGCAGTGAGAGACCGGACAGGCCTGGCTACACCTTC

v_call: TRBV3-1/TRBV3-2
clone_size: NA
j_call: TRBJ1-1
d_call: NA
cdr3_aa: CASSPRGSGAEAFF
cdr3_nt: TGTGCCAGCAGCCCCCGCGGGTCAGGGGCTGAAGCTTTCTTT

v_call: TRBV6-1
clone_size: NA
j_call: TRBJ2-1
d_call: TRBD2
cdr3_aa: CASSGPLSSGGDYNEQFF
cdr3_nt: TGTGCCAGCAGTGGACCCTTATCGAGCGGGGGGGACTACAATGAGCAGTTCTTC

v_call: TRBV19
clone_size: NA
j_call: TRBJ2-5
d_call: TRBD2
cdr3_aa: CASSIHGLAGGRPPQWETQYF
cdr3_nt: TGTGCCAGTAGTATCCATGGACTAGCGGGGGGACGTCCGCCGCAGTGGGAGACCCAGTACTTC

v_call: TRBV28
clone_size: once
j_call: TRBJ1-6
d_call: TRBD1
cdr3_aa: CASSPGTGAGSYNSPLHF
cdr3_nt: TGTGCCAGCAGTCCCGGGACAGGTGCGGGTTCCTATAATTCACCCCTCCACTTT

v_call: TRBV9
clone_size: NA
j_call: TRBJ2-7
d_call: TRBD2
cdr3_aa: CASSVALSGGTLEQYF
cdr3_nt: TGTGCCAGCAGCGTAGCTTTGAGCGGGGGTACCCTCGAGCAGTACTTC

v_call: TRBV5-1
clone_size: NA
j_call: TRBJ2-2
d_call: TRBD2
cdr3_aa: CASSLDPGGINTGELFF
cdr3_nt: TGCGCCAGCAGCTTGGATCCGGGGGGAATAAACACCGGGGAGCTGTTTTTT

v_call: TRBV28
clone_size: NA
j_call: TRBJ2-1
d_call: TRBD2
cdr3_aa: CASNLRGEVLFF
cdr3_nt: TGTGCCAGCAACCTACGGGGGGAAGTTTTATTCTTC

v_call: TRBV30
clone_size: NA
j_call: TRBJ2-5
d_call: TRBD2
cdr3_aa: CACNPRLAGTGETQYF
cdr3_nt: TGTGCCTGTAACCCCCGGCTAGCGGGGACCGGGGAGACCCAGTACTTC

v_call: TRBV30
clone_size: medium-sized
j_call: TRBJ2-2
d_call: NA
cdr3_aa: CAWSVSSPGELFF
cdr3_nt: TGTGCCTGGAGTGTTTCCTCCCCCGGGGAGCTGTTTTTT

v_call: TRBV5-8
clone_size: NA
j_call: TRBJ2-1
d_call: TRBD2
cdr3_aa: CASSGLAPGEQFF
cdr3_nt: TGTGCCAGCAGCGGACTAGCGCCGGGGGAGCAGTTCTTC

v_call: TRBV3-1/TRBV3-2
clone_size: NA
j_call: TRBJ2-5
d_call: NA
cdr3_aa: CASSPTRGYQETQYF
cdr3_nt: TGTGCCAGCAGTCCTACGAGGGGGTACCAAGAGACCCAGTACTTC

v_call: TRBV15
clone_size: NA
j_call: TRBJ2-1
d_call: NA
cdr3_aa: CATREFSGDDPPSQFF
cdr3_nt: TGTGCCACCAGGGAATTTTCGGGGGATGACCCCCCATCGCAGTTCTTC

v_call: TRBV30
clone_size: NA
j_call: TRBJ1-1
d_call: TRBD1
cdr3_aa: CASGGDRGTEAFF
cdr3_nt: TGTGCCTCGGGGGGGGACAGGGGTACTGAAGCTTTCTTT

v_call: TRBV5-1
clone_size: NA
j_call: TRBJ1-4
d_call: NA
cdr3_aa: CASSPPLGGEKLFF
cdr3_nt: TGCGCCAGCAGCCCCCCGTTAGGGGGTGAAAAACTGTTTTTT

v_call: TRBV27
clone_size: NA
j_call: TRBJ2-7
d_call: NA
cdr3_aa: CASSVAQTIRQYF
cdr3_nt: TGTGCCAGCAGTGTGGCACAGACGATTCGGCAGTACTTC

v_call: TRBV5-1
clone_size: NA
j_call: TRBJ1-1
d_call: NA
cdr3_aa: CASSLVSMNTEAFF
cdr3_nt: TGCGCCAGCAGCTTGGTCAGTATGAACACTGAAGCTTTCTTT

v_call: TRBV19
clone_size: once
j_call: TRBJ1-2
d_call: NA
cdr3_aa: CASVPGQSNYGYTF
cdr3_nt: TGTGCCAGTGTGCCTGGACAGTCCAACTATGGCTACACCTTC

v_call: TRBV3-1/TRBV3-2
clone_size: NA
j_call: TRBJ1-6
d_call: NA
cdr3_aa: CASSQDPRQELHF
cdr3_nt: TGTGCCAGCAGCCAAGATCCGAGACAAGAACTCCACTTT

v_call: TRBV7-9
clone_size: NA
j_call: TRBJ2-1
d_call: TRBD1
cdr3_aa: CASSLGDRLGAYNEQFF
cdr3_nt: TGTGCCAGCAGCTTAGGGGACAGGCTGGGAGCCTACAATGAGCAGTTCTTC

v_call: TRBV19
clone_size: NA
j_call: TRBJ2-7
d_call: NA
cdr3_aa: CASSIGGFSYEQYF
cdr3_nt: TGTGCCAGTAGTATTGGGGGGTTTTCCTACGAGCAGTACTTC

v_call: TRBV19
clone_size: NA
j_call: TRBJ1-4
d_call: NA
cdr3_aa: CASSIIQDDEKLFF
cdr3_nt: TGTGCCAGTAGTATAATACAGGACGATGAAAAACTGTTTTTT

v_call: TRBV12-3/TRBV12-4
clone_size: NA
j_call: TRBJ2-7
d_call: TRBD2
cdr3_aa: CASSLRDYYEQYF
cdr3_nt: TGTGCCAGCAGTTTAAGGGACTACTACGAGCAGTACTTC

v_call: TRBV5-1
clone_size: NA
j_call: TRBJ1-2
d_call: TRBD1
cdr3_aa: CASSLRQGENYGYTF
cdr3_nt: TGCGCCAGCAGCCTAAGACAGGGGGAAAACTATGGCTACACCTTC

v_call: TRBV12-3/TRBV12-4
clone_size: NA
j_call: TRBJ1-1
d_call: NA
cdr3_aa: CASSLAGGTEAFF
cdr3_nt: TGTGCCAGCAGTTTAGCAGGGGGCACTGAAGCTTTCTTT

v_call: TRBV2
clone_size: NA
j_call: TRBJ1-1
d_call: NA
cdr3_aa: CASSEQGPATEAFF
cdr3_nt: TGTGCCAGCAGTGAGCAGGGCCCGGCGACTGAAGCTTTCTTT

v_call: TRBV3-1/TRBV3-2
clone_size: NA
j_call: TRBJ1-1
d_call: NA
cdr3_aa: CASSQVRRRGLDTEAFF
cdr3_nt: TGTGCCAGCAGCCAAGTTCGGCGGAGGGGTCTAGACACTGAAGCTTTCTTT

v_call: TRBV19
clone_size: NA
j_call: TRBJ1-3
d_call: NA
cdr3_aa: CASSIYGNTIYF
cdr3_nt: TGTGCCAGTAGTATATATGGAAACACCATATATTTT